This TCR beta chain is from a study of shared clonotypes between healthy human individuals. Study-wide points: Clonotype sharing levels among donors were expected to vary with sequencing depth. Generation probability values for non-shared clonotypes were lower than those for clonotypes shared by all four donors.

A word on this clone: The antigen remains undetermined.

Deep-level running was used for the assay. Repertoires were generated with immunoSEQ multiplex PCR, while TCRdb's copy carries only in-frame clones and drops some. The sample has some 2.3 million clones, approximately 93% seen once; the top ten hold 0.39%. CD4+ cells underwent separation, giving CD45RA+ naive and CD45RA-negative memory subsets. What was sequenced was naive CD4+ T cells from PBMCs. Specified subset: CD45RA+ positively selected. The TCR sequence derives from a man aged 18 to 30 in good health. Some clones in this sample may be carry-over from other donors' samples.

CDR3 coding DNA: TGTGCCAGCAGCAGACAGGGGGCGGGTGAAAAACTGTTTTTT. Its translation is CASSRQGAGEKLFF. This chain uses TRBV6-1 with TRBJ1-4, with 10 bases fitting TRBD1. The CDR3 loop spans 14 amino acids. CDR1 and CDR2 from the germline V gene are MNHNS and SASEGT. The V segment lost 6 bases and the J segment 7 bases; nucleotides outside the gene matches: 5.